This T cell receptor (beta chain) was profiled in a study of control samples from healthy donors and cancer patients. The CDR3 is 16 amino acids. V lost 3 bases, J lost 2 bases, and 10 bases stayed unmatched. Assay: immunoSEQ multiplex PCR; the TCRdb copy retains only in-frame clones and omits some. The sample has under 100,000 clones, about nine tenths seen once. The chain recombines TRBV23-1 with TRBJ2-7; TRBD2 aligns across 7 bases. TRBV23-1 is designated an ORF whose function remains uncertain. Sequences were obtained from blood. The clonotype was recovered from a woman in her 70s in good health. This chain's CDR3 is CASSHSPREAPYEQYF. CDR3 nucleotide sequence: TGCGCCAGCAGTCACTCTCCCCGGGAGGCCCCCTACGAGCAGTACTTC.